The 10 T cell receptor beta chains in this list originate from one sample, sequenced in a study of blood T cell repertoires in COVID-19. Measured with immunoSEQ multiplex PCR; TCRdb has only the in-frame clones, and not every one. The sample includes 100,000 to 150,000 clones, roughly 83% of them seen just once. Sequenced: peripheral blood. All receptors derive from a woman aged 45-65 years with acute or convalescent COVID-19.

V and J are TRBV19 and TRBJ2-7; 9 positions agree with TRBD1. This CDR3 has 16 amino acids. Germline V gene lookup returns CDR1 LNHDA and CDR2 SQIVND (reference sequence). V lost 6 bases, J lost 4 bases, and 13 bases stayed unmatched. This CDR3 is CASSLLQGAKQYEQYF. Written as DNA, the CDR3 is TGTGCCAGTAGCCTATTACAGGGGGCAAAACAATACGAGCAGTACTTC.

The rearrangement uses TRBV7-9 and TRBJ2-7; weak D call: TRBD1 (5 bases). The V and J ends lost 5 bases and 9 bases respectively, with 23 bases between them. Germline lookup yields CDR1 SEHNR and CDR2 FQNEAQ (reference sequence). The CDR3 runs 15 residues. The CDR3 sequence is CASSGHKTVSEGQYF. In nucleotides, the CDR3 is TGTGCCAGCAGCGGTCATAAGACAGTTTCAGAAGGGCAGTACTTC.

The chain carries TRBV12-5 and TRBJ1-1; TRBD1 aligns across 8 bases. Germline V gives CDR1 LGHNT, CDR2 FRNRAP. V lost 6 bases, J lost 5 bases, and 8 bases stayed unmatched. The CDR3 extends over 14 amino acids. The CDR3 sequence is CASGYSDRDTEAFF. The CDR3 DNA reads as TGTGCTAGTGGCTATTCGGACAGGGATACTGAAGCTTTCTTT.

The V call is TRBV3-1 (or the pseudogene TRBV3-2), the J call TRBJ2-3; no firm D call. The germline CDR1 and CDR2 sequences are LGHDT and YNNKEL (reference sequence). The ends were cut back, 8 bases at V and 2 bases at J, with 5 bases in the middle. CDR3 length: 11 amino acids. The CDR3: CASSITDTQYF. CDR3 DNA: TGTGCCAGCTCCATCACAGATACGCAGTATTTT.

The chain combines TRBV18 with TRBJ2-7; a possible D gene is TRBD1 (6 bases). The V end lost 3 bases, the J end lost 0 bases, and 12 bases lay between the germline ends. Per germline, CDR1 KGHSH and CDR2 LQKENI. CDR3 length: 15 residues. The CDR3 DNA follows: TGTGCCAGCTCACCCGCGACAGGTGGCTCCTACGAGCAGTACTTC. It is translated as CASSPATGGSYEQYF.

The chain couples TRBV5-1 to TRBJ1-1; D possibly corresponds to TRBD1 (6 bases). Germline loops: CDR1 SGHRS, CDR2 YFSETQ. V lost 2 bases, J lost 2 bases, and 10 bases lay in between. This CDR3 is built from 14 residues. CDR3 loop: CASSFTGSNTEAFF. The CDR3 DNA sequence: TGCGCCAGCAGCTTTACAGGGTCAAACACTGAAGCTTTCTTT.

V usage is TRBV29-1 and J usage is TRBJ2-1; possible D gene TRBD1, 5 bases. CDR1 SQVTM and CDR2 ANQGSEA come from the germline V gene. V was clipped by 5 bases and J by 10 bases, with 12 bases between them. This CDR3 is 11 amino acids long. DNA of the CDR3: TGCAGCGTTCTTCAGACAGCCGAGCAGTTCTTC. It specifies CSVLQTAEQFF.

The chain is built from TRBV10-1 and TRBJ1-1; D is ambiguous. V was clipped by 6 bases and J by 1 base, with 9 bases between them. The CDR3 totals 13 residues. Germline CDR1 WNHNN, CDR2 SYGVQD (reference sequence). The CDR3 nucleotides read TGCGCCAGCAGAGAACAAAGGAACACTGAAGCTTTCTTT. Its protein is CASREQRNTEAFF.

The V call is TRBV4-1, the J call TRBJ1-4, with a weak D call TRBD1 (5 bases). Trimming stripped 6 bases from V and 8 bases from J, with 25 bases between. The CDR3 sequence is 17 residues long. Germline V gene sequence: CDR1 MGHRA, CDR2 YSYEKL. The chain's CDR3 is CASRVRAGLGGDEKLFF. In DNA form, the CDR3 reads TGCGCCAGCAGGGTGAGGGCAGGCTTAGGCGGGGACGAAAAACTGTTTTTT.

The CDR3 loop is CASGFLPLAGVGNTIYF. DNA for the CDR3: TGTGCTAGTGGTTTTCTCCCGTTGGCAGGGGTAGGAAACACCATATATTTT. V usage is TRBV12-5 and J usage is TRBJ1-3, with TRBD1 as a possible D gene (6 bases). The CDR3 length is 17 residues. The V gene lost 3 bases and the J gene lost 4 bases, with 19 bases spanning the gap. CDR1 is LGHNT and CDR2 is FRNRAP in the germline V gene. Complete variable domain (other parts from reference TRBV12-5 and TRBJ1-3): DARVTQTPRHKVTEMGQEVTMRCQPILGHNTVFWYRQTMMQGLELLAYFRNRAPLDDSGMPKDRFSAEMPDATLATLKIQPSEPRDSAVYFCASGFLPLAGVGNTIYFGEGSWLTVV.